Following are 2 T cell receptor beta chains from one sample sequenced in a study of human T cells and chemical hapten exposure (dated by TCRdb to the early 2020s). Receptors were amplified or captured by RACE. TCRdb lists the instrument as NextSeq 500. Through fastp at Q25 and MiXCR, TCRdb rebuilt clones from the public reads, retaining in-frame beta chains. Each record represents a unique CDR3 protein, reported with the most common genes and DNA among its rows. The sample yields some 350,000 distinct CDR3 sequences; about 7% were counted once. The top ten clones comprise less than 10% of the sample. According to the study, the label for this sample's time point signals: patch test 1, 2 weeks after DPC sensitization. In the paper's terms, the treatment or condition label means: therapeutic diphenylcyclopropenone sensitization with weekly scalp DPC. Sample: whole blood, taken in connection with sensitization to the hapten diphenylcyclopropenone (DPC). Every receptor here comes from a woman aged 18-30 years with alopecia areata. Some clones in this sample may be carry-over from other donors' samples.

The rearrangement joins TRBV6-5 to TRBJ1-4; maybe TRBD1 (5 bases). V lost 2 bases and J lost 3, with 7 bases in between. Germline assignment: CDR1 MNHEY and CDR2 SVGAGI. This CDR3 has 14 residues. The CDR3 region is CASSYGRANEKLFF. Here the CDR3 DNA reads TGTGCCAGCAGTTACGGCAGGGCTAATGAAAAACTGTTTTTT.

This clonotype was counted only a few times. The rearrangement joins TRBV11-3 to TRBJ2-3, with TRBD1 matching 7 bases. From germline, CDR1 is SGHNT and CDR2 YENEEA. The CDR3 spans 14 residues. The V segment lost 5 bases and the J segment 2 bases; nucleotides outside the gene matches: 4. CDR3 coding DNA: TGTGCCAGCAGCAAGGGGGCGACCACAGATACGCAGTATTTT. This translates into CASSKGATTDTQYF. The full variable domain, its missing parts supplied by reference TRBV11-3 and TRBJ2-3, is EAGVVQSPRYKIIEKKQPVAFWCNPISGHNTLYWYLQNLGQGPELLIRYENEEAVDDSQLPKDRFSAERLKGVDSTLKIQPAELGDSAVYLCASSKGATTDTQYFGPGTRLTVL.